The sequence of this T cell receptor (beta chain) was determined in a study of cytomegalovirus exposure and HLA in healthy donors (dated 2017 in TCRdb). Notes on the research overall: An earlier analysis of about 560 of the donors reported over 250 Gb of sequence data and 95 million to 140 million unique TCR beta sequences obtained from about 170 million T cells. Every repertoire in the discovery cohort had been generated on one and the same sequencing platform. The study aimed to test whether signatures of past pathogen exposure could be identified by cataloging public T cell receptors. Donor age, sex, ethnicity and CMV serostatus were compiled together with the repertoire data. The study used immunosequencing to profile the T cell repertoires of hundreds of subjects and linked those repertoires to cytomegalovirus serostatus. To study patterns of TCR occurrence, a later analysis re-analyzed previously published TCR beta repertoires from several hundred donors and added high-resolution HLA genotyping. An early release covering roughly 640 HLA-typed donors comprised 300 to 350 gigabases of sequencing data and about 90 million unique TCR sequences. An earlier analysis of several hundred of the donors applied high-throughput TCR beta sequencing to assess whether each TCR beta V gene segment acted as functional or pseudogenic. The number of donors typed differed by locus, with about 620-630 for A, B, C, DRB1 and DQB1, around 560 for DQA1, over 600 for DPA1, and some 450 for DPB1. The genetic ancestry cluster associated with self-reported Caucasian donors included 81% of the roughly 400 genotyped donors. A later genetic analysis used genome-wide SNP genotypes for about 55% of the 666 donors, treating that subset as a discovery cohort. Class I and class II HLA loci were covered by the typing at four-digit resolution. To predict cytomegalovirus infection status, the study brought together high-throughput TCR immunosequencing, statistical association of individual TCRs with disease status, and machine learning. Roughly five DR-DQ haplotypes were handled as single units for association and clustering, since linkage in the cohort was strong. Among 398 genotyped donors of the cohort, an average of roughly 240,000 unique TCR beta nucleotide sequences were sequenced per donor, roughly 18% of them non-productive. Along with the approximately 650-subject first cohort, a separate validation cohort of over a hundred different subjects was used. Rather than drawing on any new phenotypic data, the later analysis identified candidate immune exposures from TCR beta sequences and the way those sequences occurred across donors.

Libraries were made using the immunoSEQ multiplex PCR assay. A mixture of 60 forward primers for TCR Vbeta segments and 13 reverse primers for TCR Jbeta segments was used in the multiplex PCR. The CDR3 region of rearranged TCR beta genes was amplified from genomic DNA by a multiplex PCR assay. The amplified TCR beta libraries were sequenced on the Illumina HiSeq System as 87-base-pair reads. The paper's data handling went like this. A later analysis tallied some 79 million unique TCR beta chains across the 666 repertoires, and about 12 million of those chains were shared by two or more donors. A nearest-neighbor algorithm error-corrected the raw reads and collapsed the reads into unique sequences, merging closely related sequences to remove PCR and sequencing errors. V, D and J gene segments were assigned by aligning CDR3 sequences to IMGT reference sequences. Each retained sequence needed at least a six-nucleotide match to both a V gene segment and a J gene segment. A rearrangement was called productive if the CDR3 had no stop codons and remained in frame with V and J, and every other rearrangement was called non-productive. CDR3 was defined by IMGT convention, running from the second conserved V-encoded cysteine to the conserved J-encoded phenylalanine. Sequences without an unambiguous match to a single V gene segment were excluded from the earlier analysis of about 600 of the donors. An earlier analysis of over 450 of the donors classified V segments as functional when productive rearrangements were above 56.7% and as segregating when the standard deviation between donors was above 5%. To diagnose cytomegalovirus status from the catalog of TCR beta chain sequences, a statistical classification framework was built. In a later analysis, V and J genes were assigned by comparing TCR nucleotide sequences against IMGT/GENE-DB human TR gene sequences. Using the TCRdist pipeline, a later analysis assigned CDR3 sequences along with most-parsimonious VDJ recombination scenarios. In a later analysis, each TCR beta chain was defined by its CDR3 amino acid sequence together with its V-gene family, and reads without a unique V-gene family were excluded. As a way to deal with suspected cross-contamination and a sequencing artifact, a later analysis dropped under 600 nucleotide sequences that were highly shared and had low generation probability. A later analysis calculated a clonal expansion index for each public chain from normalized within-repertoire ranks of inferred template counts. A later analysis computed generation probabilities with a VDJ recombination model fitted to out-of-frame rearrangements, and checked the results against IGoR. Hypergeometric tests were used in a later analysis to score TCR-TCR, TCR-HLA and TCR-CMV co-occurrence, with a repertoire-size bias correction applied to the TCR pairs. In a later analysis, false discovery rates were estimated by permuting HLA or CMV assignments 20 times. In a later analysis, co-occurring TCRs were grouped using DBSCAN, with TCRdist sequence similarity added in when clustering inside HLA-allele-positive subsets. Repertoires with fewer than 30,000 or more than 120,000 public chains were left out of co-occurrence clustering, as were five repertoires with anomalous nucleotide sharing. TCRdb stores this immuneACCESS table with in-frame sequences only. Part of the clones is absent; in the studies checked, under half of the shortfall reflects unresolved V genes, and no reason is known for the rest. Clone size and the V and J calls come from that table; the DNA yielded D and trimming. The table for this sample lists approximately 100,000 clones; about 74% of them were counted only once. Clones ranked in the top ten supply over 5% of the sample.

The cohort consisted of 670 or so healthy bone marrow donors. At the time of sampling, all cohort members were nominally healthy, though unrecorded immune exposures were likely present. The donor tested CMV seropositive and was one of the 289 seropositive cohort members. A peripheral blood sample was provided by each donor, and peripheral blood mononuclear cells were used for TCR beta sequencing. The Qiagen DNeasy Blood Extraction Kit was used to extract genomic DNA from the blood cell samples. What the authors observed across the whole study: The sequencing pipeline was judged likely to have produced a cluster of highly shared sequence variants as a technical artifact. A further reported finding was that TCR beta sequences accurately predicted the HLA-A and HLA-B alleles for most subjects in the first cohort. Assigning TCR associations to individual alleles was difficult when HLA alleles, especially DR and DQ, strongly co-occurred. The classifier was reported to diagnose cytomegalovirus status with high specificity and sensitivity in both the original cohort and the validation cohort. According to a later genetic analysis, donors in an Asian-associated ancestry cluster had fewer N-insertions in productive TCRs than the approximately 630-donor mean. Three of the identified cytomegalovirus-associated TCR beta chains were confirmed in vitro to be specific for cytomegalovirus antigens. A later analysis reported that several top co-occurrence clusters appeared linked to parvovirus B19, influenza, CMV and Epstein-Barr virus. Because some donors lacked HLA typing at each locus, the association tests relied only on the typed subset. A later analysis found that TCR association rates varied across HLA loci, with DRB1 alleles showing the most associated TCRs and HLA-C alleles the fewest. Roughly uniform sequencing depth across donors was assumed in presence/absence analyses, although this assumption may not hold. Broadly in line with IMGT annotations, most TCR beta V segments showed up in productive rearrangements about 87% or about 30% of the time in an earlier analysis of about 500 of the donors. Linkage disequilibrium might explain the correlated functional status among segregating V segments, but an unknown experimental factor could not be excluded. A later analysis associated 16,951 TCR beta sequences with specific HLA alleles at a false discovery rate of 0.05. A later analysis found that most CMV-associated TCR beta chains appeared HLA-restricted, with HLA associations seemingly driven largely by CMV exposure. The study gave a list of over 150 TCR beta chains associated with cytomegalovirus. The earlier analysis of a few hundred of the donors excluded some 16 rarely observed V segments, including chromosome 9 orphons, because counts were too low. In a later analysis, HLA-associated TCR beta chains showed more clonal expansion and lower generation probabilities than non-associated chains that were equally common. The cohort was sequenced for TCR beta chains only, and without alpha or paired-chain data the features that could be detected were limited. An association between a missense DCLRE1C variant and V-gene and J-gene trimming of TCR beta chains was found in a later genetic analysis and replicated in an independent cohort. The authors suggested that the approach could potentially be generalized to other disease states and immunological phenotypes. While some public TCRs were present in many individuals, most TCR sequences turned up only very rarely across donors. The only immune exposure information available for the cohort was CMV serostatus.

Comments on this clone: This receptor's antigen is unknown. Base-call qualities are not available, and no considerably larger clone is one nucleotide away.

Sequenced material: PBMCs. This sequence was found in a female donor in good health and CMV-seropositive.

The encoded CDR3 is CASLQGNSYEQYF. Here is the DNA: TGTGCCAGCCTTCAGGGGAATAGCTACGAGCAGTACTTC. The chain is made from TRBV28 and TRBJ2-7, and perhaps TRBD1 as D gene, on 6 matching bases. The V end loses 8 bases and the J end loses 3 bases, and a stretch of 14 bases separates them. The germline V gene encodes CDR1 MDHEN and CDR2 SYDVKM. The CDR3 runs 13 residues from the cysteine to the phenylalanine. The retained sequence is limited to the CDR3, 39 bases, with the frame set at the first base.